These 32 T cell receptor beta chains came from one sample sequenced in a study of blood T cell repertoires in COVID-19. The data were produced by immunoSEQ multiplex PCR, yet TCRdb's version contains in-frame clones alone and is incomplete. The sample lists 70,000 to 80,000 clones, around four fifths occurring once. Sequencing was done on a sample of peripheral blood. The source of these receptors is a human donor in a cohort sampled during active COVID-19.

The V and J genes are TRBV3-1 (or the pseudogene TRBV3-2) and TRBJ2-1, with 11 bases lining up with TRBD1. In germline, CDR1 is LGHDT, CDR2 YNNKEL (reference sequence). V lost 4 bases, J lost 4 bases, and 3 bases stayed unmatched. This CDR3 contains 15 residues. The CDR3 sequence is CASSLGQGAYNEQFF. The CDR3 nucleotides read TGTGCCAGCAGCCTAGGACAGGGGGCTTACAATGAGCAGTTCTTC.

This sequence joins TRBV28 and TRBJ1-3, with D unresolved. The CDR3 contains 15 residues. Germline V gene sequence: CDR1 MDHEN, CDR2 SYDVKM. V was pared by 4 bases and J by 5 bases, with 15 bases between. DNA of the CDR3: TGTGCCAGCAGTTCGGCCGACCTAGCCCGAAACACCATATATTTT. Protein sequence: CASSSADLARNTIYF.

This chain links TRBV5-1 with TRBJ1-1, with 9 positions matching TRBD1. The germline V gene has CDR1 SGHRS and CDR2 YFSETQ. The V and J ends lost 2 bases and 6 bases, in that order; junction bases with no gene match: 5. The CDR3 spans 14 residues. The CDR3 protein is CASSLPGQGPEAFF. CDR3 coding DNA: TGCGCCAGCAGCTTACCGGGACAGGGACCTGAAGCTTTCTTT.

The gene calls are TRBV6-1 and TRBJ2-4, with D possibly being TRBD2 (5 bases). Trimming left V 0 bases short and J 0 bases short, with 6 bases between. Germline values: CDR1 MNHNS, CDR2 SASEGT. The CDR3 runs 15 residues. The CDR3 is CASSEARVAKNIQYF. The CDR3 region has the DNA TGTGCCAGCAGTGAAGCGAGGGTAGCCAAAAACATTCAGTACTTC.

V gene TRBV2 combines with J gene TRBJ2-5; tentatively, D is TRBD1 (6 bases). Trimming left V 1 base short and J 1 base short, with 7 bases between. The length of the CDR3 is 14 residues. The germline gives CDR1 SNHLY, CDR2 FYNNEI. In DNA, the CDR3 is TGTGCCAGCAGTGAAGAACAGGGCCAAGAGACCCAGTACTTC. Amino acids: CASSEEQGQETQYF.

This chain links TRBV28 with TRBJ2-5; 9 bases are a match to TRBD2. Germline trimming cut 7 bases from V and 5 bases from J; bases unmatched to any gene: 11. CDR1 is MDHEN, CDR2 SYDVKM, per germline. This CDR3 is built from 15 residues. The CDR3 DNA reads as TGTGCCAGCACCCGACCCTTAGCGGGAGAGGAGACCCAGTACTTC. This encodes CASTRPLAGEETQYF.

This clone was detected once. This chain links TRBV5-1 with TRBJ2-3, with a weak D call TRBD2 (6 bases). There are 16 residues in the CDR3. Trimming removed 1 base from V and 0 bases from J, with 12 bases in between. Germline CDR1 reads SGHRS; CDR2 reads YFSETQ. DNA for the CDR3: TGCGCCAGCAGCTTGCCCGGGAGCTCTAGCACAGATACGCAGTATTTT. It translates to CASSLPGSSSTDTQYF.

V is TRBV6-1 and J is TRBJ2-1; maybe TRBD2 (6 bases). CDR3 length: 15 amino acids. Trimming took 2 bases from V and 7 from J, leaving 15 bases between them. From germline, CDR1 is MNHNS and CDR2 SASEGT. This CDR3 is CASSELGMAGNEQFF. The CDR3 DNA sequence: TGTGCCAGCAGTGAATTGGGGATGGCGGGGAATGAGCAGTTCTTC.

The chain carries TRBV7-2 and TRBJ2-1, with TRBD1 as a possible D gene (5 bases). Germline V gene lookup returns CDR1 SGHTA and CDR2 FQGNSA. With 2 bases removed from V and 8 bases from J, the gap between germline ends came to 19 bases. CDR3 length: 16 amino acids. Here the CDR3 DNA reads TGTGCCAGCAGCTTAAGTATTTTGGAAGGGGTCCATGAGCAGTTCTTC. It translates to CASSLSILEGVHEQFF.

The chain recombines TRBV19 with TRBJ1-1; TRBD1 agrees at 7 bases. In germline, CDR1 is LNHDA, CDR2 SQIVND (reference sequence). The CDR3 runs to 16 residues. V lost 7 bases, J lost 4 bases, and 15 bases stayed unmatched. The CDR3 nucleotides read TGTGCCAGTACCGACCTGCGGAGGGGGCTGGGCACTGAAGCTTTCTTT. Protein product: CASTDLRRGLGTEAFF. The whole variable domain, remainder taken from reference TRBV19 and TRBJ1-1, is DGGITQSPKYLFRKEGQNVTLSCEQNLNHDAMYWYRQDPGQGLRLIYYSQIVNDFQKGDIAEGYSVSREKKESFPLTVTSAQKNPTAFYLCASTDLRRGLGTEAFFGQGTRLTVV.

This chain uses TRBV7-2 with TRBJ2-1; 9 nucleotides line up with TRBD2. Trimming removed 4 bases from V and 5 bases from J; junction bases left unmatched: 6. There are 15 residues in the CDR3. Germline V gene data show CDR1 as SGHTA and CDR2 as FQGNSA. CDR3 nucleotide sequence: TGTGCCAGCAGCTCCCCTAGCGGGGTGAACAATGAGCAGTTCTTC. This codes for CASSSPSGVNNEQFF.

The J gene is TRBJ1-6, the V gene TRBV19; D possibly corresponds to TRBD1 (6 bases). The germline V gene encodes CDR1 LNHDA and CDR2 SQIVND (reference sequence). The CDR3 is made up of 14 amino acids. V lost 7 bases and J lost 4, with 11 bases in between. Here the CDR3 reads CASTGTPYNSPLHF. CDR3 nucleotides: TGTGCCAGTACCGGGACACCTTATAATTCACCCCTCCACTTT.

V usage is TRBV7-8 and J usage is TRBJ1-2; D is unresolved. This CDR3 region has 15 residues. V dropped 1 base and J dropped 3 bases, with 12 bases sitting between them. CDR1 is SGHVS and CDR2 is FQNEAQ in the germline V gene. CDR3 sequence reads: CASSLDPMNYYGYTF. For the CDR3, the DNA is TGTGCCAGCAGCTTAGACCCCATGAACTACTATGGCTACACCTTC.

This chain uses TRBV10-3 with TRBJ2-1; 7 nucleotides line up with TRBD1. CDR3 length: 15 amino acids. Germline lookup yields CDR1 ENHRY and CDR2 SYGVKD. V lost 10 bases and J lost 2; bases outside the gene matches: 11. The CDR3 region has the DNA TGTGCCACCTACGGGACAGATGTCGCCTACAATGAGCAGTTCTTC. This sequence encodes CATYGTDVAYNEQFF.

The chain links TRBV6-6 to TRBJ2-1; 13 bases agree with TRBD2. V shed 8 bases, J shed 9 bases, and the junction held 7 bases outside the gene matches. CDR3 size: 14 residues. CDR1 is MNHNY and CDR2 is SVGAGI in the germline V gene (reference sequence). The CDR3 is CASGQTSGGVEQFF. The CDR3 nucleotides are TGTGCCAGCGGCCAAACTAGCGGGGGGGTTGAGCAGTTCTTC.

The gene calls are TRBV5-5 and TRBJ2-6; 12 bases map to TRBD1. Germline V gives CDR1 SGHKS, CDR2 YYEKEE (reference sequence). This CDR3 contains 19 residues. The ends lost 3 bases at V and 0 bases at J; junction bases unmatched: 7. CDR3 nucleotides: TGTGCCAGCAGCTGGGGACAGGGGGCTCCTTCCTCTGGGGCCAACGTCCTGACTTTC. Its protein is CASSWGQGAPSSGANVLTF.

This clone was seen once. V usage is TRBV21-1 and J usage is TRBJ2-7; no DNA check was done on the table's D call, TRBD2. TRBV21-1 counts as a pseudogene. The CDR3 is made up of 23 amino acids. This CDR3 reads CASSKGNGPLPGLAGPRGCEQYF. CDR3 DNA sequence: TGTGCCAGCAGCAAAGGGAACGGCCCCTTACCGGGACTAGCGGGCCCCCGCGGGTGCGAGCAGTACTTC.

The chain is built from TRBV4-2 and TRBJ2-7; tentatively, D is TRBD1 (5 bases). V was cut by 1 base and J by 2 bases, with 6 bases left in between. This CDR3 is 13 amino acids long. The germline CDR1 and CDR2 sequences are LGHNA and YNFKEQ. This CDR3 is CASSQGQTYEQYF. The CDR3 DNA reads TGTGCCAGCAGCCAAGGACAGACCTACGAGCAGTACTTC.

The CDR3 reads CASSLAGTGSNEKLFF. CDR3 coding DNA: TGTGCCAGCAGTTTAGCCGGGACAGGGTCTAATGAAAAACTGTTTTTT. The chain combines TRBV28 with TRBJ1-4, with 9 positions matching TRBD1. Germline V lookup: CDR1 MDHEN, CDR2 SYDVKM. This CDR3 has 16 residues. J gave up 3 bases and V 2 bases, and 4 bases lay outside the gene matches. Supplemented by reference TRBV28 and TRBJ1-4, the full variable domain reads DVKVTQSSRYLVKRTGEKVFLECVQDMDHENMFWYRQDPGLGLRLIYFSYDVKMKEKGDIPEGYSVSREKKERFSLILESASTNQTSMYLCASSLAGTGSNEKLFFGSGTQLSVL.

The rearrangement uses TRBV5-1 and TRBJ2-1; D not certain. The V end was cut by 0 bases, the J end by 6 bases, with 10 bases between. The CDR3 extends over 14 amino acids. Germline V gene lookup returns CDR1 SGHRS and CDR2 YFSETQ. The CDR3 here is CASSLGPTGNEQFF. CDR3 in DNA: TGCGCCAGCAGCTTGGGACCCACGGGCAATGAGCAGTTCTTC.

The count of this clone is one. The genes are TRBV5-1 and TRBJ1-2, with TRBD1 matching 7 bases. Per germline, CDR1 SGHRS and CDR2 YFSETQ. V lost 0 bases to trimming and J lost 7 bases; unmatched junction nucleotides: 3. The CDR3 spans 13 residues. CDR3 residues: CASSLEGASGYTF. Here the CDR3 DNA reads TGCGCCAGCAGCTTGGAGGGGGCTTCTGGCTACACCTTC.

This chain links TRBV19 with TRBJ1-1; D gene uncertain. V shed 5 bases and J shed 7 bases, with 20 bases lying between them. Germline assignment: CDR1 LNHDA and CDR2 SQIVND (reference sequence). This CDR3 is built from 15 residues. The CDR3 loop is CASSRNEVGRSEAFF. The CDR3 DNA is TGTGCCAGTAGTCGAAACGAGGTCGGTCGGAGTGAAGCTTTCTTT.

The chain is built from TRBV15 and TRBJ2-6; 7 bases fit TRBD1. V lost 5 bases and J lost 2; bases outside the gene matches: 6. The CDR3 runs to 16 residues. Germline CDR1 reads LNHNV; CDR2 reads YYDKDF (reference sequence). The CDR3 region is CATSGYGTAGANVLTF. As DNA, the CDR3 is TGTGCCACCAGCGGCTACGGGACAGCTGGGGCCAACGTCCTGACTTTC. The full variable domain, its missing parts supplied by reference TRBV15 and TRBJ2-6, is DAMVIQNPRYQVTQFGKPVTLSCSQTLNHNVMYWYQQKSSQAPKLLFHYYDKDFNNEADTPDNFQSRRPNTSFCFLDIRSPGLGDTAMYLCATSGYGTAGANVLTFGAGSRLTVL.

The V gene is TRBV29-1, the J gene TRBJ2-1; 9 bases agree with TRBD2. CDR3 size: 17 residues. Per the germline V gene, CDR1 is SQVTM and CDR2 is ANQGSEA. Trimming at V came to 6 bases and at J to 8 bases, leaving 20 bases not matched to a gene. DNA of the CDR3: TGCAGCGTCCTGATGTATCTGGTAGCGGGAGAGGAGGATGAGCAGTTCTTC. It encodes CSVLMYLVAGEEDEQFF.

The chain couples TRBV7-2 to TRBJ1-2; perhaps TRBD1 as D (5 bases). Germline values: CDR1 SGHTA, CDR2 FQGNSA. The CDR3 runs 14 residues. Trimming left V 4 bases short and J 0 bases short, with 9 bases between. The CDR3, as DNA: TGTGCCAGCAGCTCCGGGGGTACTAACTATGGCTACACCTTC. This translates into CASSSGGTNYGYTF.

The chain uses TRBV3-1 (or the pseudogene TRBV3-2) and TRBJ1-2; no clear D gene. Trimming took 4 bases from V and 2 from J, leaving 8 bases between them. Germline assignment: CDR1 LGHDT and CDR2 YNNKEL (reference sequence). This CDR3 spans 13 amino acids. CDR3 sequence (DNA): TGTGCCAGCAGCCCACTGAACAACTATGGCTACACCTTC. It encodes CASSPLNNYGYTF.

The gene calls are TRBV2 and TRBJ2-7, with D unresolved. Germline CDR1 is SNHLY and CDR2 is FYNNEI. Trimming left V 6 bases short and J 4 bases short, with 10 bases between. This CDR3 has 12 residues. CDR3 nucleotide sequence: TGTGCCAGCAGATCCGCAGTGTACGAGCAGTACTTC. The encoded protein is CASRSAVYEQYF.

This clone was counted between two and nine times. This sequence joins TRBV2 and TRBJ2-2; 11 positions agree with TRBD1. Trimming took 3 bases from V and 5 from J; bases not matched to a gene: 8. In germline, CDR1 is SNHLY, CDR2 FYNNEI. CDR3 length: 17 residues. CDR3 region: CASSEIIGTGGTGELFF. Here the CDR3 DNA reads TGTGCCAGCAGTGAGATCATAGGGACAGGGGGGACCGGGGAGCTGTTTTTT.

The chain employs TRBV29-1 and TRBJ2-1; TRBD2 agrees at 12 bases. The CDR3 extends over 14 amino acids. The germline gives CDR1 SQVTM, CDR2 ANQGSEA. The trim removed 7 bases at V and 4 bases at J, leaving 5 bases unmatched. CDR3 loop: CSAPTSGGYNEQFF. The CDR3 bases are TGCAGCGCTCCGACTAGCGGGGGTTACAATGAGCAGTTCTTC.

This chain connects TRBV10-1 to TRBJ2-7, with TRBD1 matching 7 bases. Germline values: CDR1 WNHNN, CDR2 SYGVQD (reference sequence). V lost 3 bases, J lost 3 bases, and 8 bases stayed unmatched. The CDR3 is 15 residues long. The CDR3 reads CASSDLTGSGYEQYF. The CDR3 nucleotides read TGCGCCAGCAGTGATTTGACAGGGAGTGGCTACGAGCAGTACTTC.

The chain joins TRBV19 to TRBJ2-3, with a weak D call TRBD1 (5 bases). CDR3 size: 16 residues. Trimming stripped 5 bases from V and 0 bases from J, with 15 bases between. Looked up from germline, CDR1 is LNHDA and CDR2 is SQIVND (reference sequence). For the CDR3, the DNA is TGTGCCAGTAGTGCCAGGGTTACAACTAGCACAGATACGCAGTATTTT. It specifies CASSARVTTSTDTQYF.

The CDR3 protein is CASSSSGLAALFADNEQFF. CDR3 nucleotide sequence: TGTGCCAGCAGCTCATCTGGACTAGCGGCTTTATTCGCGGACAATGAGCAGTTCTTC. The chain employs TRBV7-3 and TRBJ2-1, with 10 bases aligning to TRBD2. Losses at the gene ends were 4 bases for V and 5 bases for J; bases not matched to a gene: 17. This CDR3 is built from 19 residues. CDR1 is SGHTA, CDR2 FQGTGA, per germline.